The clone carrying this T cell receptor (beta chain) has a single count. The V gene's germline CDR1 is LNHDA and CDR2 SQIVND (reference sequence). With V trimmed by 1 base and J by 10 bases, 7 bases remained unmatched. The CDR3 length is 15 residues. Authors' analysis steps: Estimation of nucleated cell counts was performed using reference gene primer amplification. Profiling relied on immunoSEQ multiplex PCR, and the TCRdb table lists in-frame clones only, not all of them. V and J calls and clone size are copied from that table; D and trimming were computed from the DNA. The sample gives approximately 75,000 clones, 65% to 90% of which show up once; under 7.5% is in the top ten. One Seattle source followed patients from active infection through their disease course. This sample is drawn from a study of blood T cell repertoires in COVID-19. For the study at large: Both acute and convalescent COVID-19 samples were obtained from the United States, Italy and Spain.

Sequencing was done on a sample of peripheral blood. The V call is TRBV19, the J call TRBJ1-1; 12 bases match TRBD1. This TCR was sampled from a man under 40 with COVID-19, enrolled during active disease. This chain's CDR3 is CASSIGAGQGAGAFF. The CDR3 DNA reads TGTGCCAGTAGTATAGGTGCGGGACAGGGGGCAGGAGCTTTCTTT.